These 21 T cell receptor beta chains were all obtained from the same sample, sequenced in a study of shared clonotypes between healthy human individuals. In the naive CD8 group, cells lacked CD45RO and were positively selected for CCR7, so terminally differentiated effector memory CD45RA+ cells were left out. TCRdb's table, derived via immunoSEQ multiplex PCR, lists solely in-frame clones and lacks some. The sample contains millions of clones, approximately 95% of which appear only once. Material: naive CD8+ T cells sorted from blood. The receptors originated from a man aged 18 to 30 in good health.

This rearrangement joins TRBV7-2 to TRBJ1-5; 9 nucleotides agree with TRBD1. Germline V gene lookup returns CDR1 SGHTA and CDR2 FQGNSA. There are 15 residues in the CDR3. The J segment lost 5 bases and the V segment lost 6 bases, leaving 8 bases of the junction unmatched. CDR3: CASSSDRGAHQPQHF. CDR3 nucleotides: TGTGCCAGCAGTTCGGACAGGGGAGCGCATCAGCCCCAGCATTTT.

This chain links TRBV19 with TRBJ1-4, with no clear D. Germline V gives CDR1 LNHDA, CDR2 SQIVND (reference sequence). The CDR3 runs to 16 residues. Trimming stripped 5 bases from V and 5 bases from J, with 18 bases between. The CDR3 DNA reads as TGTGCCAGTAGTCCCGGTGGTGAAGGGCTAAATGAAAAACTGTTTTTT. Translating it yields CASSPGGEGLNEKLFF.

In its sample, this clone was seen once. This rearrangement joins TRBV27 to TRBJ2-1; 7 nucleotides match TRBD1. This CDR3 comprises 13 residues. Germline loops: CDR1 MNHEY, CDR2 SMNVEV (reference sequence). The J segment lost 8 bases and the V segment lost 3 bases, leaving 4 bases of the junction unmatched. This CDR3 reads CASSLGTAHEQFF. CDR3 in DNA: TGTGCCAGCAGTTTGGGGACAGCCCATGAGCAGTTCTTC.

V and J are TRBV11-2 and TRBJ1-2; D ambiguous. V lost 2 bases and J lost 4, with 8 bases in between. CDR3 length: 13 residues. CDR1 is SGHAT, CDR2 FQNNGV, per germline. Here the CDR3 reads CASSLSVAYGYTF. CDR3 DNA: TGTGCCAGCAGCTTATCCGTTGCCTATGGCTACACCTTC. Based on the CDR3 plus reference TRBV11-2 and TRBJ1-2, the full variable domain is EAGVAQSPRYKIIEKRQSVAFWCNPISGHATLYWYQQILGQGPKLLIQFQNNGVVDDSQLPKDRFSAERLKGVDSTLKIQPAKLEDSAVYLCASSLSVAYGYTFGSGTRLTVV.

On this clone: Other DNA sequences within the sample encode an identical CDR3. The chain's CDR3 is CASSVASGGYEQYF. The CDR3 DNA reads TGTGCCAGCAGCGTAGCCTCGGGGGGGTACGAGCAGTACTTC. This chain connects TRBV9 to TRBJ2-7; TRBD2 agrees at 8 bases. CDR3 length: 14 amino acids. Germline-derived CDR1 and CDR2 are SGDLS and YYNGEE. The V gene end was trimmed by 0 bases and the J gene end by 4 bases; junction bases not matched to a gene: 3.

The chain is built from TRBV9 and TRBJ2-7, with D maybe TRBD1 (7 bases). This CDR3 comprises 15 residues. CDR1 is SGDLS and CDR2 is YYNGEE in the germline V gene. The ends were cut back, 2 bases at V and 4 bases at J, with 16 bases in the middle. CDR3: CASSVGGGSRYEQYF. Written as DNA, the CDR3 is TGTGCCAGCAGCGTTGGAGGGGGCTCTCGGTACGAGCAGTACTTC.

The chain uses TRBV4-1 and TRBJ2-1; TRBD2 agrees at 10 bases. The V gene end was trimmed by 4 bases and the J gene end by 9 bases; junction bases not matched to a gene: 15. CDR1 and CDR2 (germline): MGHRA, YSYEKL. The CDR3 extends over 17 amino acids. The CDR3 nucleotides read TGCGCCAGCAGCCCCCAGGTCCTAGCGGGAGTCCGTGGTGAGCAGTTCTTC. Residues: CASSPQVLAGVRGEQFF.

The rearrangement links TRBV27 to TRBJ2-1; 9 positions agree with TRBD1. Looked up from germline, CDR1 is MNHEY and CDR2 is SMNVEV (reference sequence). This CDR3 has 15 amino acids. J lost 7 bases, V lost 0 bases, and 4 bases had no gene match. The DNA for the CDR3 is TGTGCCAGCAGTTTATCGGGACAGGGATCGAATGAGCAGTTCTTC. Translating it yields CASSLSGQGSNEQFF.

The CDR3 protein is CASRFGEGTGELFF. The CDR3 nucleotides read TGTGCCAGCCGTTTCGGGGAAGGGACCGGGGAGCTGTTTTTT. J is TRBJ2-2 and V is TRBV19; a possible D gene is TRBD2 (5 bases). The length of the CDR3 is 14 residues. Looked up from germline, CDR1 is LNHDA and CDR2 is SQIVND (reference sequence). V dropped 9 bases and J dropped 5 bases, with 16 bases sitting between them. Looking up the rest from reference TRBV19 and TRBJ2-2 gives the full variable domain: DGGITQSPKYLFRKEGQNVTLSCEQNLNHDAMYWYRQDPGQGLRLIYYSQIVNDFQKGDIAEGYSVSREKKESFPLTVTSAQKNPTAFYLCASRFGEGTGELFFGEGSRLTVL.

The rearrangement links TRBV4-1 to TRBJ2-3, with D perhaps being TRBD1 or TRBD2 (6 bases each). The CDR3 runs 15 residues. Germline assignment: CDR1 MGHRA and CDR2 YSYEKL. Trimming removed 0 bases from V and 6 bases from J, with 13 bases in between. The CDR3 protein is CASSQDPGAADTQYF. In DNA form, the CDR3 reads TGCGCCAGCAGCCAAGATCCGGGGGCAGCGGATACGCAGTATTTT.

J is TRBJ2-2 and V is TRBV6-5, with D uncertain. Germline CDR1 is MNHEY and CDR2 is SVGAGI. This CDR3 spans 13 amino acids. The V end lost 6 bases, the J end lost 0 bases, and 5 bases lay between the germline ends. The CDR3 DNA reads TGTGCCAGCAGCCCAACGAACACCGGGGAGCTGTTTTTT. It encodes CASSPTNTGELFF.

V gene TRBV5-8 combines with J gene TRBJ2-7; 8 positions match TRBD1. The CDR3 totals 14 residues. V shed 3 bases, J shed 4 bases, and the junction held 6 bases outside the gene matches. Per germline, CDR1 SGHTS and CDR2 YDEGEE. CDR3 loop: CASSYRDRPYEQYF. DNA of the CDR3: TGTGCCAGCAGCTACCGGGACAGGCCGTACGAGCAGTACTTC.

This clone showed up just a few times. A much larger clone is a single base away; this may be a read error. Other DNA variants within this sample encode the same CDR3. This chain connects TRBV4-1 to TRBJ2-7, with TRBD1 matching 8 bases. The V segment lost 4 bases and the J segment 3 bases; nucleotides outside the gene matches: 2. The CDR3 is 13 amino acids. The V gene's germline CDR1 is MGHRA and CDR2 YSYEKL. The CDR3 sequence: CASSLGQGYEQYF. The CDR3 nucleotides are TGCGCCAGCAGCCTCGGACAGGGCTACGAGCAGTACTTC.

The chain employs TRBV27 and TRBJ1-6; D may be TRBD1 (5 bases). Germline V gene data show CDR1 as MNHEY and CDR2 as SMNVEV (reference sequence). The CDR3 consists of 15 residues. Trimming took off 2 bases at V and 5 bases at J, with 10 bases between the two ends. Here the CDR3 reads CASSLGGIHNSPLHF. The CDR3 DNA reads TGTGCCAGCAGTTTAGGGGGGATTCATAATTCACCCCTCCACTTT.

The genes are TRBV6-1 and TRBJ2-3; 8 nucleotides line up with TRBD2. V lost 4 bases and J lost 6; bases outside the gene matches: 15. CDR1 is MNHNS, CDR2 SASEGT, per germline. This CDR3 spans 17 amino acids. CDR3: CASSANAPLAGLDTQYF. The CDR3 DNA reads TGTGCCAGCAGTGCCAACGCCCCTCTAGCGGGCCTCGATACGCAGTATTTT.

This clone was counted once. The chain combines TRBV9 with TRBJ2-5; TRBD2 matches 12 bases. Germline lookup yields CDR1 SGDLS and CDR2 YYNGEE. This CDR3 comprises 18 residues. The trim removed 4 bases at V and 5 bases at J, leaving 15 bases unmatched. The CDR3 region is CASSPDLTSGRDLETQYF. The CDR3 region has the DNA TGTGCCAGCAGCCCAGACCTGACTAGCGGGAGAGACTTGGAGACCCAGTACTTC.

This clone has a single count. This chain connects TRBV10-2 to TRBJ2-3, with D possibly TRBD2 on 5 matching bases. Trimming shortened V by 7 bases and J by 0 bases, and 11 bases separated the two germline ends. Germline V gives CDR1 WSHSY, CDR2 SAAADI. The CDR3 runs 14 residues. The DNA of the CDR3 is TGCGCCAGCACTTCTAGCCCTAGCACAGATACGCAGTATTTT. Its protein product is CASTSSPSTDTQYF.

The rearrangement joins TRBV13 to TRBJ2-7; 7 nucleotides align to TRBD1. The CDR3 covers 14 residues. V shed 6 bases and J 5 bases; nucleotides not matched to a gene: 10. The germline gives CDR1 PRHDT, CDR2 FYEKMQ (reference sequence). For the CDR3, the DNA is TGTGCCAGCAGTCCCCCGACAGGGCGCCACGAGCAGTACTTC. Translation gives CASSPPTGRHEQYF. The full variable domain, in which reference TRBV13 and TRBJ2-7 provide the parts outside the CDR3, is AAGVIQSPRHLIKEKRETATLKCYPIPRHDTVYWYQQGPGQDPQFLISFYEKMQSDKGSIPDRFSAQQFSDYHSELNMSSLELGDSALYFCASSPPTGRHEQYFGPGTRLTVT.

The V and J genes are TRBV6-6 and TRBJ1-5, with D unresolved. Germline assignment: CDR1 MNHNY and CDR2 SVGAGI (reference sequence). Deletions cut 8 bases from V and 5 bases from J, with 10 bases between. CDR3 length equals 12 residues. CDR3 protein: CASGFPHQPQHF. In DNA form, the CDR3 reads TGTGCCAGCGGGTTCCCCCATCAGCCCCAGCATTTT.

The gene calls are TRBV5-1 and TRBJ2-3, with a weak D call TRBD1 (5 bases). CDR1 is SGHRS and CDR2 is YFSETQ in the germline V gene. V lost 4 bases and J lost 2, with 11 bases in between. This CDR3 is 14 amino acids long. CDR3 amino acids: CASSPGHPTDTQYF. As DNA, the CDR3 is TGCGCCAGCAGCCCCGGACACCCCACAGATACGCAGTATTTT.

The chain uses TRBV6-5 and TRBJ2-3; either TRBD1 or TRBD2 may fit D (5 bases each). V lost 5 bases and J lost 2, with 14 bases in between. The CDR3 length is 15 residues. CDR1 is MNHEY and CDR2 is SVGAGI in the germline V gene. The CDR3 spells CASSTLVGDTDTQYF. CDR3 in DNA: TGTGCCAGCAGTACACTAGTGGGGGACACAGATACGCAGTATTTT.